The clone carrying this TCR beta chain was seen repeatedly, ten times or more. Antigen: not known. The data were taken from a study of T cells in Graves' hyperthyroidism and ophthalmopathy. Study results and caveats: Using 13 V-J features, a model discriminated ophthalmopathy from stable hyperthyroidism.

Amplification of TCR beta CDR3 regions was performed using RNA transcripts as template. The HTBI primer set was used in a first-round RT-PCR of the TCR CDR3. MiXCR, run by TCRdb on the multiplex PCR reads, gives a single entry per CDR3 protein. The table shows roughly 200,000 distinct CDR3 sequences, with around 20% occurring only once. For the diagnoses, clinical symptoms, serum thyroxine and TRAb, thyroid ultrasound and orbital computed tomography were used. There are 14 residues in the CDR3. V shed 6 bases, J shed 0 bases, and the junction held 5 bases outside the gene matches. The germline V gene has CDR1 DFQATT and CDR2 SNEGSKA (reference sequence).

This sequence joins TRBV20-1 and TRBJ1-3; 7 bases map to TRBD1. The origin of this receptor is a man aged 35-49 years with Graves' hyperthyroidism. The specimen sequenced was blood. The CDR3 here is CSAPDRSSGNTIYF. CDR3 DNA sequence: TGCAGTGCCCCGGACAGGAGCTCTGGAAACACCATATATTTT.